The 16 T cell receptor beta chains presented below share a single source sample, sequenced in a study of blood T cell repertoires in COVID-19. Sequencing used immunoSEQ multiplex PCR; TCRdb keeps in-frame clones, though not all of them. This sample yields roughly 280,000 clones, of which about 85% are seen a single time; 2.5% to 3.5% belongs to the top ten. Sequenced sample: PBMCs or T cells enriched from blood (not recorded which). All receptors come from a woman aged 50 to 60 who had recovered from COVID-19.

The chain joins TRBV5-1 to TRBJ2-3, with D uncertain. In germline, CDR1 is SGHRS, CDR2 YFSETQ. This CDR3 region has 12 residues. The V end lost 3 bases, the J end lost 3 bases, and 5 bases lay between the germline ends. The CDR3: CASSSDTDTQYF. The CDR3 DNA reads TGCGCCAGCAGCTCAGATACAGATACGCAGTATTTT.

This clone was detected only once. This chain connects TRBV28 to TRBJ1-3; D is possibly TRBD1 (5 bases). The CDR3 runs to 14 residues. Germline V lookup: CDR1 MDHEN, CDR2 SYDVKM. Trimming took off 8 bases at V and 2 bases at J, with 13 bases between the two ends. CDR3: CASAPGSPGNTIYF. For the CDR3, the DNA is TGTGCCAGCGCTCCAGGGTCCCCTGGAAACACCATATATTTT.

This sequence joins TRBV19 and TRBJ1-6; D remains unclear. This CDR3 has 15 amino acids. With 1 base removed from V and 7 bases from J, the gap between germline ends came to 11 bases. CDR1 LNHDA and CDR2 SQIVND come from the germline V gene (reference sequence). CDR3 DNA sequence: TGTGCCAGTAGTATAGGAAGCAGGCCGAATTCACCCCTCCACTTT. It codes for CASSIGSRPNSPLHF.

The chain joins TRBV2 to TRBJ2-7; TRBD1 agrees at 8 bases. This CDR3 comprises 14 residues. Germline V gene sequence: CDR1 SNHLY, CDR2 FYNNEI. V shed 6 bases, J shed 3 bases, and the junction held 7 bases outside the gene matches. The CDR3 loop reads CASRPGQGLYEQYF. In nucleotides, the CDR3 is TGTGCCAGCAGACCTGGACAGGGCCTCTACGAGCAGTACTTC.

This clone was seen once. The CDR3 region has the DNA TGCAGCGTTGAACCGGGGGCTAATGAAAAACTGTTTTTT. Its protein is CSVEPGANEKLFF. The J gene is TRBJ1-4, the V gene TRBV29-1; TRBD1 is a possible D gene (5 bases). The CDR3 loop spans 13 amino acids. V was cut by 2 bases and J by 3 bases, with 7 bases left in between. The germline gives CDR1 SQVTM, CDR2 ANQGSEA.

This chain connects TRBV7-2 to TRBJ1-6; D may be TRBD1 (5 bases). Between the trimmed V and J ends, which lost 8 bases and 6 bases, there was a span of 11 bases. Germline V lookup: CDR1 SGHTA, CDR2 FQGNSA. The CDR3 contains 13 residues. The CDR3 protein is CASSGHRNSPLHF. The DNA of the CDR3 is TGTGCCAGCTCAGGACACCGTAATTCACCCCTCCACTTT.

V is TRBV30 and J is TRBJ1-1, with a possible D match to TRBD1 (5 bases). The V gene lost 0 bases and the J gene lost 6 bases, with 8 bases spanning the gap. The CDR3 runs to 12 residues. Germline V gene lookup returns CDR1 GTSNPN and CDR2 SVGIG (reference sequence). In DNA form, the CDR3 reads TGTGCCTGGAGTGTACAGGCCGCTGAAGCTTTCTTT. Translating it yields CAWSVQAAEAFF.

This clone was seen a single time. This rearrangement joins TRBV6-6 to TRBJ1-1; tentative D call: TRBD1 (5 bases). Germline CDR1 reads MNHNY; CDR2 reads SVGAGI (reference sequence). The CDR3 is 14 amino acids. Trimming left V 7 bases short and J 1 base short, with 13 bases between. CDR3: CASTQPGQNTEAFF. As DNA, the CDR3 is TGTGCCAGCACCCAGCCCGGACAGAACACTGAAGCTTTCTTT.

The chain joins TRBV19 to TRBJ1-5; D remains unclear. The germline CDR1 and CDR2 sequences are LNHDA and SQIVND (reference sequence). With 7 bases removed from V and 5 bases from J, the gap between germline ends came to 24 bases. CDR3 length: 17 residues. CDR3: CASKPGDYRGSDQPQHF. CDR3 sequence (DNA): TGTGCCAGTAAGCCGGGAGATTACAGAGGTTCGGATCAGCCCCAGCATTTT.

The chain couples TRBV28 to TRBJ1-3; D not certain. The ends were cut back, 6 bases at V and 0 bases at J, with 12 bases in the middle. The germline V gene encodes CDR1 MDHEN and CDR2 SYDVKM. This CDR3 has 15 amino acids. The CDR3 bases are TGTGCCAGCAGCGGATGGCGGGGCTCTGGAAACACCATATATTTT. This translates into CASSGWRGSGNTIYF.

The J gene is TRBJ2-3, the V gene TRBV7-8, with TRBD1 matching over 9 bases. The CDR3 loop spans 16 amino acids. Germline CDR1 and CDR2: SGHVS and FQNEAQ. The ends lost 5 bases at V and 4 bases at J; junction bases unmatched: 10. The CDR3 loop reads CASSVGTGKGADTQYF. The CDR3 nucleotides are TGTGCCAGCAGCGTAGGGACAGGGAAAGGGGCAGATACGCAGTATTTT.

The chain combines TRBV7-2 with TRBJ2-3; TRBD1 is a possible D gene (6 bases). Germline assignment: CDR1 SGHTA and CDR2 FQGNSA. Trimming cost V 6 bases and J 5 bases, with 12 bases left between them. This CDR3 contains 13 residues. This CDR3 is CASRGTGIDTQYF. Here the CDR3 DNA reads TGTGCCAGCAGGGGCACAGGGATAGATACGCAGTATTTT.

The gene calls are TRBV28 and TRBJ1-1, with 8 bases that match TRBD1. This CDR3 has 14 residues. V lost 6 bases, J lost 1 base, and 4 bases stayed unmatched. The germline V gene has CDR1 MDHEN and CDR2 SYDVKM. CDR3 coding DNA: TGTGCCAGCAGGCAAACAGGGGGGAACACTGAAGCTTTCTTT. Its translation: CASRQTGGNTEAFF. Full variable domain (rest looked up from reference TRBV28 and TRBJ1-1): DVKVTQSSRYLVKRTGEKVFLECVQDMDHENMFWYRQDPGLGLRLIYFSYDVKMKEKGDIPEGYSVSREKKERFSLILESASTNQTSMYLCASRQTGGNTEAFFGQGTRLTVV.

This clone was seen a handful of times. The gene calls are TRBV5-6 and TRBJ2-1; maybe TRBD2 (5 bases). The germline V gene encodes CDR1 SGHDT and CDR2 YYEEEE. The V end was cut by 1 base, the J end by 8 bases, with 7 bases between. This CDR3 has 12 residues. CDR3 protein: CASSLSGDEQFF. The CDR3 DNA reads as TGTGCCAGCAGCTTGTCCGGGGATGAGCAGTTCTTC.

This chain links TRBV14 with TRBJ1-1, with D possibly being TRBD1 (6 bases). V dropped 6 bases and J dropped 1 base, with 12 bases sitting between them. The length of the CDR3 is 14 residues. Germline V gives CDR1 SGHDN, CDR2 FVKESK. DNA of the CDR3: TGTGCCAGCAGAGATAGGGGGTCGAACACTGAAGCTTTCTTT. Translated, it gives CASRDRGSNTEAFF.

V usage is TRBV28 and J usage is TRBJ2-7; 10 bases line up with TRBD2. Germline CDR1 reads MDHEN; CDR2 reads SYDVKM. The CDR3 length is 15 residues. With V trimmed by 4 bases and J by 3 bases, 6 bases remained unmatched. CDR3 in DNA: TGTGCCAGCAGTTCTAGCGGGAGAACAGTCTACGAGCAGTACTTC. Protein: CASSSSGRTVYEQYF.